This T cell receptor beta chain was sequenced during a study of CD8 T cells in ankylosing spondylitis. Overall study results and limits: Reportedly, significant enrichment of disease-linked clones occurred in matched ankylosing spondylitis synovial fluid. The study identified a TCR beta motif of under ten highly homologous variants that appeared characteristic of ankylosing spondylitis blood. Earlier authors reported some of these motif variants in reactive arthritis synovial fluid and blood. CD8+ by phenotype, disease-linked clones were relatively rare in peripheral blood.

Worth noting for this clonotype: Antigen specificity is unknown. Here the CDR3 omits its conserved ending phenylalanine or tryptophan, so a read error is the likely source.

TCRdb re-analysed the 5' RACE reads in MiXCR, keeping a single row per CDR3 protein. Of roughly 38,000 distinct CDR3 sequences in the sample, 10% were seen once. Between the trimmed V and J ends, which lost 1 base and 1 base, there was a span of 10 bases. The CDR3 loop spans 15 amino acids. Germline CDR1 LGHDT, CDR2 YNNKEL (reference sequence). The clonotype comes from a male donor with ankylosing spondylitis or in good health (not recorded which). The sequenced material came from blood, either unsorted or a sorted T cell fraction (not recorded which). The chain couples TRBV3-1 to TRBJ1-1; no clear D gene. The CDR3 bases are TGTGCCAGCAGCCAAGGGCACAAAAAGAACACTGAAGCTTTCTCT. The encoded protein is CASSQGHKKNTEAFS.